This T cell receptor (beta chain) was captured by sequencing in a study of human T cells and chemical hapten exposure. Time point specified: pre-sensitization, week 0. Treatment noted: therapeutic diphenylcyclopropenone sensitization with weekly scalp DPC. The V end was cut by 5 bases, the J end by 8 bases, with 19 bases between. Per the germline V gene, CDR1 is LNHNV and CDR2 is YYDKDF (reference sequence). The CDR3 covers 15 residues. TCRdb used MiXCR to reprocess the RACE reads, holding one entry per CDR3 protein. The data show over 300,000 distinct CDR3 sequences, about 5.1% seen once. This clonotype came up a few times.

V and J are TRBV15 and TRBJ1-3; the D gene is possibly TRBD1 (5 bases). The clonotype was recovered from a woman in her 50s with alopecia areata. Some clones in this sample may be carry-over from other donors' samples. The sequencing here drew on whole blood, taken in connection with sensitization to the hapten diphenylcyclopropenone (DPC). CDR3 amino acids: CATSLRDGMVDTIYF. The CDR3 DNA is TGTGCCACCAGCTTGAGGGACGGCATGGTCGACACCATATATTTT. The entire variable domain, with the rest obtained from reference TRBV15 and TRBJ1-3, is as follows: DAMVIQNPRYQVTQFGKPVTLSCSQTLNHNVMYWYQQKSSQAPKLLFHYYDKDFNNEADTPDNFQSRRPNTSFCFLDIRSPGLGDTAMYLCATSLRDGMVDTIYFGEGSWLTVV.